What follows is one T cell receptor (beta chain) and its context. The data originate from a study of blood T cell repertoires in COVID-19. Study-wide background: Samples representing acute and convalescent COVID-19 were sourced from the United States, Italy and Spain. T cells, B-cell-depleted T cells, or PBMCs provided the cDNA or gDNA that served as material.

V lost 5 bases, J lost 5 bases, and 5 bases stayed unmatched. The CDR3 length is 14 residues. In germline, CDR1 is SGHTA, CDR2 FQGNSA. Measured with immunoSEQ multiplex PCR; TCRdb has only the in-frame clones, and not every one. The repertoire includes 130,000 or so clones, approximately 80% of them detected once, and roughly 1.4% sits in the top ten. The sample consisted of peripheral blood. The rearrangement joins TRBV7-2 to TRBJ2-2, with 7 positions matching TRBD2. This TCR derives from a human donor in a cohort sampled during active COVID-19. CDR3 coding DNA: TGTGCCAGCAGCCATACTAGCGATACCGGGGAGCTGTTTTTT. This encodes CASSHTSDTGELFF.